This is a list of T cell receptor beta chains from one sample in a study of T cell responses to AZD1222 COVID-19 vaccine. Libraries were prepared by immunoSEQ multiplex PCR; TCRdb keeps only in-frame clonotypes and omits some of them. The repertoire has around 120,000 clones, 85% to 90% of them found once; the top ten carry about 3.7%. The sample in question was peripheral blood, obtained on day 0 of AZD1222 vaccination. The source is an adult in good health. Both conserved end residues are part of each CDR3. A D gene is named only where the DNA matches it firmly. The listing skips clone size in some rows; elsewhere it reads once, few, many or a size class.

J | size | V | D | CDR3 | DNA
TRBJ2-3 | NA | TRBV5-4 | NA | CASSFGGPGTDTQYF | TGTGCCAGCAGCTTTGGGGGGCCGGGGACAGATACGCAGTATTTT
TRBJ2-2 | NA | TRBV5-5 | TRBD1 | CASSRDRTFTGELFF | TGTGCCAGCAGCAGGGACAGGACCTTCACCGGGGAGCTGTTTTTT
TRBJ2-7 | NA | TRBV18 | NA | CASSPREGAFPYEQYF | TGTGCCAGCTCACCACGGGAGGGGGCCTTCCCCTACGAGCAGTACTTC
TRBJ2-7 | NA | TRBV9 | TRBD2 | CASSAGLAGGGSYEQYF | TGTGCCAGCAGCGCGGGACTAGCGGGGGGCGGGTCCTACGAGCAGTACTTC
TRBJ1-5 | NA | TRBV12-5 | NA | CASGSPKPQHF | TGTGCTAGTGGTTCGCCTAAGCCCCAGCATTTT
TRBJ2-1 | NA | TRBV11-2 | NA | CASSLVLRPGATTGEQFF | TGTGCCAGCAGCTTAGTTTTGCGGCCAGGGGCGACCACAGGTGAGCAGTTCTTC
TRBJ1-2 | once | TRBV7-2 | NA | CASSLDKNYGYTF | TGTGCCAGCAGCTTAGACAAGAACTATGGCTACACCTTC
TRBJ2-2 | NA | TRBV5-4 | NA | CASSQATAGYTGELFF | TGTGCCAGCAGCCAGGCGACGGCTGGGTACACCGGGGAGCTGTTTTTT
TRBJ1-6 | NA | TRBV27 | NA | CASSLLQGGSPLHF | TGTGCCAGCAGTTTATTACAGGGAGGCTCACCCCTCCACTTT
TRBJ1-3 | NA | TRBV4-3 | TRBD1 | CASSPDRASGNTIYF | TGCGCCAGCAGTCCGGACAGGGCCTCTGGAAACACCATATATTTT
TRBJ2-3 | NA | TRBV11-2 | NA | CASSLDPPRLSSTDTQYF | TGTGCCAGCAGCTTAGACCCACCGCGTCTCAGTAGCACAGATACGCAGTATTTT
TRBJ2-5 | NA | TRBV3-1/TRBV3-2 | TRBD2 | CASSPGTSGQETQYF | TGTGCCAGCAGCCCCGGGACTAGCGGCCAAGAGACCCAGTACTTC
TRBJ2-3 | NA | TRBV6-5 | NA | CASSLNGPGDTQYF | TGTGCCAGCAGTCTGAACGGCCCCGGAGATACGCAGTATTTT
TRBJ2-1 | NA | TRBV2 | NA | CAIIVRASPGEQFF | TGTGCCATCATAGTGCGGGCGTCGCCAGGTGAGCAGTTCTTC
TRBJ1-2 | once | TRBV29-1 | TRBD1 | CSTRTGWNYGYTF | TGCAGCACCCGGACAGGGTGGAACTATGGCTACACCTTC
TRBJ1-2 | few | TRBV7-9 | TRBD1 | CASSLEGTGHGYTF | TGTGCCAGCAGCTTAGAAGGGACAGGGCATGGCTACACCTTC
TRBJ1-6 | NA | TRBV6-5 | NA | CASSYSNDRSPLHF | TGTGCCAGCAGTTACTCGAACGATCGCTCACCCCTCCACTTT
TRBJ1-2 | once | TRBV3-1/TRBV3-2 | NA | CANPIGDYGYTF | TGTGCCAACCCGATAGGCGACTATGGCTACACCTTC
TRBJ1-3 | NA | TRBV5-6 | NA | CASSLEGQQYGNTIYF | TGTGCCAGCAGCTTGGAAGGTCAGCAATACGGAAACACCATATATTTT
TRBJ2-3 | NA | TRBV11-3 | NA | CASSLTTMDTQYF | TGTGCCAGCAGCCTCACGACTATGGATACGCAGTATTTT
TRBJ2-3 | NA | TRBV10-2 | NA | CASRAGDRSTDTQYF | TGCGCCAGCAGGGCTGGGGACCGTAGCACAGATACGCAGTATTTT
TRBJ2-7 | NA | TRBV12-3/TRBV12-4 | NA | CASSLDGAYEQYF | TGTGCCAGCAGCTTAGACGGCGCCTACGAGCAGTACTTC
TRBJ1-2 | once | TRBV19 | NA | CASSIDLGSAYGYTF | TGTGCCAGTAGTATAGATCTGGGCAGTGCCTATGGCTACACCTTC
TRBJ2-5 | few | TRBV11-2 | TRBD2 | CASSLVQRGLGETQYF | TGTGCCAGCAGCTTAGTTCAGCGGGGGCTCGGGGAGACCCAGTACTTC
TRBJ2-7 | NA | TRBV7-8 | NA | CASSLASVRGVGTYEQYF | TGTGCCAGCAGCTTAGCGTCCGTTCGTGGGGTGGGAACCTACGAGCAGTACTTC
TRBJ2-7 | NA | TRBV6-5 | NA | CASRTGFEQYF | TGTGCCAGCAGAACAGGGTTCGAGCAGTACTTC
TRBJ2-2 | few | TRBV19 | TRBD1 | CASRNKDRGGRELFF | TGTGCCAGTAGGAACAAGGACAGGGGTGGAAGGGAGCTGTTTTTT
TRBJ1-4 | few | TRBV18 | TRBD1 | CASATGTGYNEKLFF | TGTGCCAGCGCTACCGGGACAGGGTATAATGAAAAACTGTTTTTT
TRBJ1-3 | NA | TRBV11-2 | NA | CASSLDGGNSGNTIYF | TGTGCCAGCAGCTTAGATGGGGGGAACTCTGGAAACACCATATATTTT
TRBJ1-5 | NA | TRBV6-5 | TRBD1 | CASSRQGNQPQHF | TGTGCCAGCAGCAGACAGGGAAATCAGCCCCAGCATTTT
TRBJ1-1 | NA | TRBV10-3 | TRBD1 | CAISPGQMNTEAFF | TGTGCCATCAGTCCGGGACAGATGAACACTGAAGCTTTCTTT
TRBJ2-6 | NA | TRBV20-1 | NA | CSASGTPGSGANVLTF | TGCAGTGCTAGTGGGACTCCTGGTTCTGGGGCCAACGTCCTGACTTTC
TRBJ2-1 | NA | TRBV10-3 | NA | CAISEEGGEQFF | TGTGCCATCAGTGAGGAGGGGGGTGAGCAGTTCTTC
TRBJ1-6 | NA | TRBV5-4 | TRBD1 | CASSWHRGDSPLHF | TGTGCCAGCAGTTGGCACAGGGGGGATTCACCCCTCCACTTT
TRBJ1-1 | NA | TRBV9 | NA | CASSTLNTEAFF | TGTGCCAGCAGCACTTTGAACACTGAAGCTTTCTTT
TRBJ2-1 | NA | TRBV6-2/TRBV6-3 | TRBD2 | CASSNLAGGLSSYNEQFF | TGTGCCAGCAGTAACCTAGCGGGGGGGCTGAGCTCCTACAATGAGCAGTTCTTC
TRBJ2-7 | NA | TRBV27 | NA | CASSFQEGSAYEQYF | TGTGCCAGCAGTTTCCAAGAGGGCTCGGCGTACGAGCAGTACTTC
TRBJ1-2 | once | TRBV6-5 | TRBD1 | CASSYTQGAGVGYTF | TGTGCCAGCAGTTACACGCAGGGGGCAGGAGTTGGCTACACCTTC
TRBJ1-1 | NA | TRBV6-2/TRBV6-3 | NA | CASSSPRANTEAFF | TGTGCCAGCAGTTCCCCCAGGGCGAACACTGAAGCTTTCTTT
TRBJ1-2 | NA | TRBV7-3 | TRBD1 | CASKGGDYGYTF | TGTGCCAGCAAAGGGGGCGACTATGGCTACACCTTC
TRBJ2-1 | NA | TRBV7-8 | TRBD2 | CASSPLFSGVDNEQFF | TGTGCCAGCAGCCCACTGTTTAGCGGGGTAGACAATGAGCAGTTCTTC
TRBJ1-1 | NA | TRBV14 | NA | CASSQVSGSVNTEAFF | TGTGCCAGCAGCCAAGTAAGTGGCAGCGTGAACACTGAAGCTTTCTTT
TRBJ1-1 | NA | TRBV6-2/TRBV6-3 | NA | CASSYPGQWNTEAFF | TGTGCCAGCAGTTACCCAGGGCAATGGAACACTGAAGCTTTCTTT
TRBJ1-1 | NA | TRBV6-1 | NA | CASSEAVTAKHTEAFF | TGTGCCAGCAGTGAAGCGGTTACAGCCAAGCATACTGAAGCTTTCTTT
TRBJ2-7 | NA | TRBV6-2/TRBV6-3 | TRBD2 | CASSPLLAGRKDEQYF | TGTGCCAGCAGCCCCTTACTAGCGGGGAGGAAAGACGAGCAGTACTTC
TRBJ1-1 | NA | TRBV28 | NA | CASSLPAFFEAFF | TGTGCCAGCAGTTTACCCGCGTTTTTTGAAGCTTTCTTT
TRBJ1-1 | once | TRBV5-4 | TRBD1 | CASSLPDRRASNTEAFF | TGTGCCAGCAGCTTACCGGACAGGCGAGCATCGAACACTGAAGCTTTCTTT
TRBJ2-7 | NA | TRBV29-1 | NA | CSVKPGTGPYEQYF | TGCAGCGTTAAACCCGGGACTGGACCCTACGAGCAGTACTTC
TRBJ1-4 | NA | TRBV3-1/TRBV3-2 | NA | CASSLGAVEKLFF | TGTGCCAGCAGCCTTGGGGCGGTGGAAAAACTGTTTTTT
TRBJ1-1 | NA | TRBV7-2 | NA | CASSLTDGGEAFF | TGTGCCAGCAGCTTGACAGATGGTGGGGAAGCTTTCTTT
TRBJ1-6 | NA | TRBV7-2 | TRBD1 | CASSRWGTGTSPLHF | TGTGCCAGCTCCCGGTGGGGGACAGGGACCTCACCCCTCCACTTT